This is a list of T cell receptor beta chains from one sample in a study of cytomegalovirus exposure and HLA in healthy donors. Generated by immunoSEQ multiplex PCR, the TCRdb table keeps only in-frame clones and is missing some. The sample shows 150,000 to 200,000 clones, approximately 87% of them seen only once. The sequenced sample consisted of PBMCs. These receptors were obtained from a woman in her 30s in good health and CMV-seronegative. Both conserved end residues are part of each CDR3. Each record gives: V gene, D gene, clone size, J gene, CDR3 protein, CDR3 DNA. D genes are given only for firm matches. Size is omitted from some rows. Given values are once, few, many or a class for expanded clones.

TRBV6-1	-	-	TRBJ1-5	CASTLRGLAFQPQHF	TGTGCCAGCACCCTCAGGGGCCTGGCTTTTCAGCCCCAGCATTTT
TRBV5-4	TRBD1	-	TRBJ2-7	CASSPGTEKVGEQYF	TGTGCCAGCAGCCCGGGGACAGAAAAAGTGGGTGAGCAGTACTTC
TRBV5-1	-	-	TRBJ2-3	CASSLGVATDTQYF	TGCGCCAGCAGCTTAGGAGTGGCCACAGATACGCAGTATTTT
TRBV5-1	TRBD2	-	TRBJ2-7	CASSPELAASSYEQYF	TGCGCCAGCAGCCCGGAACTAGCGGCAAGCTCCTACGAGCAGTACTTC
TRBV19	TRBD1	few	TRBJ1-1	CASSPPGTGDLGNTEAFF	TGTGCCAGTAGTCCTCCCGGGACAGGCGATTTGGGGAACACTGAAGCTTTCTTT
TRBV27	-	-	TRBJ2-7	CASSSRGSYEQYF	TGTGCCAGCAGTTCCAGGGGCTCCTACGAGCAGTACTTC
TRBV2	-	-	TRBJ1-6	CASSVEQVFNSSPLHF	TGTGCCAGCAGCGTCGAACAGGTGTTTAATAGTTCACCCCTCCACTTT
TRBV4-3	-	-	TRBJ2-1	CASGERGADEQFF	TGCGCCAGCGGGGAACGGGGGGCGGATGAGCAGTTCTTC
TRBV10-3	-	-	TRBJ1-1	CAISGSGNTEAFF	TGTGCCATCAGTGGGTCAGGGAACACTGAAGCTTTCTTT
TRBV7-2	-	-	TRBJ1-2	CASSLDIGRANYGYTF	TGTGCCAGCAGCTTAGATATCGGCAGAGCTAACTATGGCTACACCTTC
TRBV5-6	-	-	TRBJ1-1	CASSLLREFIGTEAFF	TGTGCCAGCAGCTTGTTACGGGAGTTTATTGGCACTGAAGCTTTCTTT
TRBV7-9	-	-	TRBJ1-1	CASSLAMGVRAFF	TGTGCCAGCAGCTTAGCAATGGGGGTGAGAGCTTTCTTT
TRBV19	-	-	TRBJ2-1	CASSIDSGPYNEQFF	TGTGCCAGTAGTATTGATAGCGGCCCCTACAATGAGCAGTTCTTC
TRBV18	-	-	TRBJ2-5	CASSSPGVETQYF	TGTGCCAGCTCATCCCCAGGGGTGGAGACCCAGTACTTC
TRBV5-1	-	-	TRBJ2-1	CASSFVGDNEQFF	TGCGCCAGCAGCTTCGTCGGGGACAATGAGCAGTTCTTC
TRBV12-5	-	-	TRBJ2-1	CASGLVGNEQFF	TGTGCTAGTGGTTTGGTAGGGAATGAGCAGTTCTTC
TRBV5-1	TRBD2	-	TRBJ2-3	CASRKERSAGGGDTQYF	TGCGCCAGCAGAAAGGAGAGGTCCGCGGGGGGCGGGGATACGCAGTATTTT
TRBV27	-	few	TRBJ2-6	CASSLWQGRSGANVLTF	TGTGCCAGCAGTTTATGGCAGGGCCGCTCTGGGGCCAACGTCCTGACTTTC
TRBV5-1	-	-	TRBJ1-6	CASSGDNYNSPLHF	TGCGCCAGCAGCGGGGATAACTATAATTCACCCCTCCACTTT
TRBV7-9	-	-	TRBJ1-5	CASSLAKNQPQHF	TGTGCCAGCAGCTTAGCCAAAAATCAGCCCCAGCATTTT
TRBV4-2	TRBD1	once	TRBJ2-3	CASSQEQGAVDTQYF	TGTGCCAGCAGCCAAGAACAGGGGGCTGTAGATACGCAGTATTTT
TRBV7-3	-	once	TRBJ2-3	CASSLRRTDTQYF	TGTGCCAGCAGCTTGCGTCGCACAGATACGCAGTATTTT
TRBV28	-	once	TRBJ1-1	CASSLWSVGGTGSEAFF	TGTGCCAGCAGTCTATGGTCAGTTGGGGGTACGGGGTCTGAAGCTTTCTTT
TRBV7-6	-	once	TRBJ2-2	CASSSVFSSGELFF	TGTGCCAGCAGCTCGGTCTTCTCTTCCGGGGAGCTGTTTTTT
TRBV4-2	TRBD2	-	TRBJ2-7	CASSHDPPTSGKSYEQYF	TGTGCCAGCAGCCACGACCCGCCGACTAGCGGGAAATCCTACGAGCAGTACTTC
TRBV25-1	TRBD2	-	TRBJ2-1	CASTEGASGSNEQFF	TGTGCCAGCACCGAAGGGGCTAGCGGGAGCAATGAGCAGTTCTTC
TRBV20-1	-	-	TRBJ1-2	CSARRTEGYTF	TGCAGTGCTAGACGTACCGAGGGCTACACCTTC
TRBV5-1	TRBD1	-	TRBJ1-3	CASSQGGGNTIYF	TGCGCCAGCAGCCAGGGGGGTGGAAACACCATATATTTT
TRBV27	TRBD2	-	TRBJ2-5	CASRGTSGAHNLKETQYF	TGTGCCAGCAGGGGGACTAGCGGGGCCCACAACCTCAAAGAGACCCAGTACTTC
TRBV5-4	TRBD2	-	TRBJ2-1	CASSLTGLVNEQFF	TGTGCCAGCAGCTTGACGGGACTAGTCAATGAGCAGTTCTTC
TRBV14	TRBD2	-	TRBJ2-1	CASSRSGRPYNEQFF	TGTGCCAGCAGTCGAAGCGGGAGACCCTACAATGAGCAGTTCTTC
TRBV5-6	TRBD2	-	TRBJ2-5	CASSLPGGQETQYF	TGTGCCAGCAGCTTACCGGGGGGGCAAGAGACCCAGTACTTC
TRBV28	-	-	TRBJ2-3	CASTLTREGGTDTQYF	TGTGCCAGCACCCTCACTAGAGAGGGGGGCACAGATACGCAGTATTTT
TRBV25-1	TRBD1	-	TRBJ1-3	CASSEYPGGNGNTIYF	TGTGCCAGCAGTGAATACCCAGGGGGTAATGGAAACACCATATATTTT
TRBV5-4	-	-	TRBJ2-1	CASSSVGHNGEQFF	TGTGCCAGCAGCTCGGTCGGGCACAACGGTGAGCAGTTCTTC
TRBV27	-	once	TRBJ1-4	CASSLGGPNEKLFF	TGTGCCAGCAGTTTAGGGGGTCCTAATGAAAAACTGTTTTTT
TRBV19	-	-	TRBJ1-6	CASSSPGGRGNSPLHF	TGTGCCAGTAGTAGTCCCGGGGGGCGCGGAAATTCACCCCTCCACTTT
TRBV6-1	-	-	TRBJ2-1	CASSQIRDEQFF	TGTGCCAGCAGTCAAATCCGGGATGAGCAGTTCTTC
TRBV2	TRBD1	-	TRBJ1-5	CASMIRGNQPQHF	TGTGCCAGCATGATCAGGGGGAATCAGCCCCAGCATTTT
TRBV7-9	-	-	TRBJ2-7	CASSPTVTEHEQYF	TGTGCCAGCAGCCCAACTGTTACTGAGCACGAGCAGTACTTC
TRBV10-1	-	-	TRBJ2-6	CASVKVGSGANVLTF	TGCGCCAGCGTCAAGGTGGGCTCTGGGGCCAACGTCCTGACTTTC
TRBV28	-	-	TRBJ2-1	CASSVDNEQFF	TGTGCCAGCAGTGTGGACAATGAGCAGTTCTTC
TRBV4-2	TRBD1	-	TRBJ1-1	CASSQAGTGLGNTEAFF	TGTGCCAGCAGCCAAGCCGGGACAGGGTTGGGGAACACTGAAGCTTTCTTT
TRBV2	TRBD1	-	TRBJ1-2	CASSGTGLRYGYTF	TGTGCCAGCAGTGGGACAGGGCTGCGGTATGGCTACACCTTC
TRBV9	TRBD2	-	TRBJ2-5	CASSVAGGPWETQYF	TGTGCCAGCAGCGTTGCGGGAGGGCCTTGGGAGACCCAGTACTTC
TRBV23-1	TRBD2	-	TRBJ2-6	CASSQWTRGLAGSSGANVLTF	TGCGCCAGCAGTCAATGGACCCGGGGACTAGCGGGGAGCTCTGGGGCCAACGTCCTGACTTTC
TRBV2	TRBD2	many	TRBJ2-5	CASTDGGAATQYF	TGTGCCAGCACCGACGGGGGGGCCGCAACCCAGTACTTC
TRBV20-1	-	-	TRBJ2-7	CSALTGYEQYF	TGCAGTGCTTTGACTGGCTACGAGCAGTACTTC
TRBV28	-	-	TRBJ1-2	CASSFMRQTRAYGYTF	TGTGCCAGCAGTTTCATGAGACAGACCAGAGCCTATGGCTACACCTTC
TRBV2	TRBD1	few	TRBJ1-2	CASSPTDRVLLGYTF	TGTGCCAGCAGTCCCACCGACAGGGTCCTCTTGGGCTACACCTTC
TRBV21-1	-	-	TRBJ1-1	CASSPRTDPNTEAFF	TGTGCCAGCAGCCCCCGGACAGACCCGAACACTGAAGCTTTCTTT
TRBV27	-	few	TRBJ1-2	CASSGTKGYTF	TGTGCCAGCAGTGGAACTAAGGGCTACACCTTC